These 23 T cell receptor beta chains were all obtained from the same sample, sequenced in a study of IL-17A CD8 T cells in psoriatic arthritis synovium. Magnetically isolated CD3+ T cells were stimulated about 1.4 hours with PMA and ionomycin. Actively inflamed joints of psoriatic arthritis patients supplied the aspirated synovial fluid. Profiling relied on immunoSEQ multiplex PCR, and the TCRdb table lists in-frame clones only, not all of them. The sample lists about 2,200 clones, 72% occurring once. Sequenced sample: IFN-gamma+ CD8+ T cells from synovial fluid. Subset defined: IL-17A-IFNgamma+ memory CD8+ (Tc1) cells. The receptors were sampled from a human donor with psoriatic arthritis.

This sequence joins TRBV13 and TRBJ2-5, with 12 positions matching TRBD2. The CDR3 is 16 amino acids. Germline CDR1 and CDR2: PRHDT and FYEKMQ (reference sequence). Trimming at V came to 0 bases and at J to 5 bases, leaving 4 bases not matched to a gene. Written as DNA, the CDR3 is TGTGCCAGCAGCTTAGGGCTAGCGGGGGGGAAGGAGACCCAGTACTTC. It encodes CASSLGLAGGKETQYF.

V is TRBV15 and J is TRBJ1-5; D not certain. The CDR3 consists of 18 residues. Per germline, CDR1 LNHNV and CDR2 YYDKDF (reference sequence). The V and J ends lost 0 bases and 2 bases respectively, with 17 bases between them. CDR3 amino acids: CATSREGNTGSGNQPQHF. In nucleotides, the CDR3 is TGTGCCACCAGCAGAGAAGGAAATACGGGTTCGGGCAATCAGCCCCAGCATTTT. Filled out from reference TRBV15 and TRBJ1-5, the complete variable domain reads DAMVIQNPRYQVTQFGKPVTLSCSQTLNHNVMYWYQQKSSQAPKLLFHYYDKDFNNEADTPDNFQSRRPNTSFCFLDIRSPGLGDTAMYLCATSREGNTGSGNQPQHFGDGTRLSIL.

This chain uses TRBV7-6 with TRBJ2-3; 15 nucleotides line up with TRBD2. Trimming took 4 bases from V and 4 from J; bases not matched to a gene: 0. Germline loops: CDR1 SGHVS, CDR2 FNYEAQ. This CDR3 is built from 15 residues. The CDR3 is CASSWTSGGADTQYF. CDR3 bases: TGTGCCAGCAGCTGGACTAGCGGGGGGGCAGATACGCAGTATTTT.

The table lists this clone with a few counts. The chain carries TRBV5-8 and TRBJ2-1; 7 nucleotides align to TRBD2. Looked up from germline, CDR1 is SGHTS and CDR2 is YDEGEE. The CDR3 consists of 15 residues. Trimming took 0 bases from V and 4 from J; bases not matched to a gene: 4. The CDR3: CASSLAASGYNEQFF. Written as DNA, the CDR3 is TGTGCCAGCAGCTTGGCGGCTAGCGGTTACAATGAGCAGTTCTTC.

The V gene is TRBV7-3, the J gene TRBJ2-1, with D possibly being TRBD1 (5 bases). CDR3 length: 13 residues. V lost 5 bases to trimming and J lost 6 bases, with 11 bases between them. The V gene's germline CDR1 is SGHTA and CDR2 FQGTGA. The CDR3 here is CASSNERGNEQFF. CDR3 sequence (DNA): TGTGCCAGCAGCAATGAAAGGGGCAATGAGCAGTTCTTC.

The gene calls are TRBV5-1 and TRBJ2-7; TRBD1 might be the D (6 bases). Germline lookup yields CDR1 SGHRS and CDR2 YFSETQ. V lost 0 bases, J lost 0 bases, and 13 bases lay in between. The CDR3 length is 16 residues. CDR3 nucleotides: TGCGCCAGCAGCTTGGCGGACAGCCCAACCTCCTACGAGCAGTACTTC. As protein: CASSLADSPTSYEQYF.

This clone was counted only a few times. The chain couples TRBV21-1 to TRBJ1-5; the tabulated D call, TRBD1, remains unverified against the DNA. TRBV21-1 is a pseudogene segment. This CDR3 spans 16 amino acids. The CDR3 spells CASSKEGGDSYQPQHF. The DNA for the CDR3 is TGTGCCAGCAGCAAAGAGGGTGGGGACAGTTATCAGCCCCAGCATTTT.

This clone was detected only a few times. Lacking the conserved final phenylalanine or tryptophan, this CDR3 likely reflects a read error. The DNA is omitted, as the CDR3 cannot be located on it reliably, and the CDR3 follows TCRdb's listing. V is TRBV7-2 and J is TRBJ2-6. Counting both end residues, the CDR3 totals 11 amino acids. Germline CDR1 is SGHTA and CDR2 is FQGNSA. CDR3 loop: CASSLAGTWFL.

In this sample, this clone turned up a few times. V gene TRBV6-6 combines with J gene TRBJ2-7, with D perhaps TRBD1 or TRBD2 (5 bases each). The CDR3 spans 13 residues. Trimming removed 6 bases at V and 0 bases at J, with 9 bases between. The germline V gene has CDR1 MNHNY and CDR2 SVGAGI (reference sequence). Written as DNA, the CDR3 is TGTGCCAGCAGCCCGGGGCTCTCCTACGAGCAGTACTTC. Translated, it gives CASSPGLSYEQYF.

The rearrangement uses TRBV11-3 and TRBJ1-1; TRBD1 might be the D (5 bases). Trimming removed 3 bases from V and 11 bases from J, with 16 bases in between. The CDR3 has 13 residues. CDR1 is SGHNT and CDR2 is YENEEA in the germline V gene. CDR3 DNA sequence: TGTGCCAGCAGCTTGGGAGCCGGGACTCAGGCTTTCTTT. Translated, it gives CASSLGAGTQAFF.

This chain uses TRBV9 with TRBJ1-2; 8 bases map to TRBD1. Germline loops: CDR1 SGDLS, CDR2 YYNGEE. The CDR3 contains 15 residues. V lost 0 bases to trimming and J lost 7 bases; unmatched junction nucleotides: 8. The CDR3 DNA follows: TGTGCCAGCAGCGTAGCGGCAGGGGGCGTTCCTGGCTACACCTTC. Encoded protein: CASSVAAGGVPGYTF.

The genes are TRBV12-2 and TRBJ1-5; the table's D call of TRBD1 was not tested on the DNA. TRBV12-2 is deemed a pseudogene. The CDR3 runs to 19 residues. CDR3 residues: CASRYEGQGRAPVPQPQHF. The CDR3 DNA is TGTGCAAGTCGCTACGAGGGACAGGGAAGGGCTCCGGTCCCCCAGCCCCAGCATTTT.

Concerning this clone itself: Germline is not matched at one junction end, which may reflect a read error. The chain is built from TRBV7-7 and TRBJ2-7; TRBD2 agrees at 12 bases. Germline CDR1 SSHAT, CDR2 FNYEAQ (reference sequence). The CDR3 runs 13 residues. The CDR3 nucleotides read TGTGCTAGCAGCCCAGGACTAGCGGGGTTGCAGTACTTC. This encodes CASSPGLAGLQYF.

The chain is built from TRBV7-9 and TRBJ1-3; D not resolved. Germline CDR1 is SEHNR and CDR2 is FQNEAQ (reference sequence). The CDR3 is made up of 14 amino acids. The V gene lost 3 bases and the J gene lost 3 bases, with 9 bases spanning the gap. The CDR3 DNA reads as TGTGCCAGCAGCTTTTTGGGTGGTGGAAACACCATATATTTT. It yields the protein CASSFLGGGNTIYF. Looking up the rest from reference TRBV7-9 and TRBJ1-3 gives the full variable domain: DTGVSQNPRHKITKRGQNVTFRCDPISEHNRLYWYRQTLGQGPEFLTYFQNEAQLEKSRLLSDRFSAERPKGSFSTLEIQRTEQGDSAMYLCASSFLGGGNTIYFGEGSWLTVV.

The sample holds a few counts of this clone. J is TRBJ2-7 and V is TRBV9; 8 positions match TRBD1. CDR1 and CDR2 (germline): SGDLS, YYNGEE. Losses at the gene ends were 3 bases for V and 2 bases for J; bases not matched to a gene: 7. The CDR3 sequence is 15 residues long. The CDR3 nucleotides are TGTGCCAGCAGCGAGGGGACAGGAATTACCTACGAGCAGTACTTC. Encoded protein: CASSEGTGITYEQYF.

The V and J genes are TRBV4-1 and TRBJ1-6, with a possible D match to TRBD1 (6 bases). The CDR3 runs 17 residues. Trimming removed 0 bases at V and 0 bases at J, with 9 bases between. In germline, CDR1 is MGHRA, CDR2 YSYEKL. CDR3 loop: CASSQETGSSYNSPLHF. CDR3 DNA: TGCGCCAGCAGCCAAGAAACAGGGAGCTCCTATAATTCACCCCTCCACTTT.

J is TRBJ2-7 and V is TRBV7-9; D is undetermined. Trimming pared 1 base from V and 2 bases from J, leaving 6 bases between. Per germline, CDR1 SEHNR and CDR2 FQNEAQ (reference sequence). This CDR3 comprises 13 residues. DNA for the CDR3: TGTGCCAGCAGCTTAGTGGGGACCTACGAGCAGTACTTC. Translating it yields CASSLVGTYEQYF.

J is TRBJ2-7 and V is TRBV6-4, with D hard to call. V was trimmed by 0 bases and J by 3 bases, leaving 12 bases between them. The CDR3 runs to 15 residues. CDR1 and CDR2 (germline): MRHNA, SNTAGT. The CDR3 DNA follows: TGTGCCAGCAGTGACTCGACGCTAGAAGGCTACGAGCAGTACTTC. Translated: CASSDSTLEGYEQYF.

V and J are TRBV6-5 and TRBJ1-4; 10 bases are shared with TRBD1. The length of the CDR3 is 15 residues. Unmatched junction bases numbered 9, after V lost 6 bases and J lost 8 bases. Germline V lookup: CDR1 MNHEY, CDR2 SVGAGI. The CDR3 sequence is CASRRTGTGDEKLFF. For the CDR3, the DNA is TGTGCCAGCAGGCGAACCGGGACAGGGGACGAAAAACTGTTTTTT.

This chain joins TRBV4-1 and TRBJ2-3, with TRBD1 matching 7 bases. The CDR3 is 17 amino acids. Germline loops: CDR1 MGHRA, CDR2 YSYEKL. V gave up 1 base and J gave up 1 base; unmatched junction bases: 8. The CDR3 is CASSQVGQGDGTDTQYF. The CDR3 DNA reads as TGCGCCAGCAGCCAAGTCGGTCAGGGGGATGGCACAGATACGCAGTATTTT.

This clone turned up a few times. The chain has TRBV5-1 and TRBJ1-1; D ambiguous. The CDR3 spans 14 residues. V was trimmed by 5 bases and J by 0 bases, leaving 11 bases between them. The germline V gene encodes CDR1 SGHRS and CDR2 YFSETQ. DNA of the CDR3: TGCGCCAGCAGTACAGCCGGCGTGAACACTGAAGCTTTCTTT. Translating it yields CASSTAGVNTEAFF.

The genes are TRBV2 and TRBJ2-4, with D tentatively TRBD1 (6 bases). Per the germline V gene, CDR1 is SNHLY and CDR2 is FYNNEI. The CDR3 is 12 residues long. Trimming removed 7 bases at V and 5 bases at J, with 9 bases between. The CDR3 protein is CASTRGENIQYF. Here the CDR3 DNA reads TGTGCCAGCACCAGGGGTGAAAACATTCAGTACTTC.

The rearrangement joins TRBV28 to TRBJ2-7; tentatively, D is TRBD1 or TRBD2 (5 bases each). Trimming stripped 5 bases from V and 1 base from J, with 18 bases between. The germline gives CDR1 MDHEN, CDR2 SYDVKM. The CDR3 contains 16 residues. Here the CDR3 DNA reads TGTGCCAGCAGTGAACATACAGGACTGGCTTCCTACGAGCAGTACTTC. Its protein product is CASSEHTGLASYEQYF.